The TCR beta chain described here comes from a study of blood T cell repertoires in COVID-19. Study-level information: Sites across the United States, Italy and Spain contributed samples from acute and convalescent COVID-19. The analysed material was cDNA or gDNA that came from T cells, B-cell-depleted T cells, or PBMCs.

Per germline, CDR1 MNHEY and CDR2 SVGEGT. Trimming stripped 0 bases from V and 7 bases from J, with 19 bases between. This CDR3 has 17 amino acids. Per the original data handling: Using reference gene primer amplification, nucleated cell counts were estimated. Only in-frame clones appear in the TCRdb table, and some are missing; sequencing was by immunoSEQ multiplex PCR. V and J calls and clone size are given by that table; D and trimming were obtained from the DNA. The table includes some 370,000 clones, more than 80% detected once. What was sequenced was peripheral blood. This rearrangement joins TRBV6-2 or TRBV6-3 to TRBJ1-5; maybe TRBD1 (5 bases). The clonotype was recovered from a middle-aged man with acute or convalescent COVID-19. CDR3 protein: CASSYSEIRGFHQPQHF. CDR3 nucleotides: TGTGCCAGCAGTTACTCGGAGATACGGGGGTTCCACCAGCCCCAGCATTTT.